This entry lists 26 T cell receptor beta chains sequenced from one sample in a study of shared clonotypes between healthy human individuals. TCRdb keeps only in-frame clones here, not all; method: immunoSEQ multiplex PCR. The sample lists about 1.1 million clones, roughly 80% occurring once. Sequenced material: memory CD4+ T cells from PBMCs. The subset here: CD45RA-negative fraction. The receptors were sampled from a man between 18 and 35 years old in good health. Some clones in this sample may be carry-over from other donors' samples.

Comments on this clone: This probably arose from a read error, given a far larger clone one base away. V is TRBV5-4 and J is TRBJ2-5; maybe TRBD1 (6 bases). This CDR3 comprises 16 residues. Germline V gives CDR1 SGHNT, CDR2 YYREEE (reference sequence). CDR3 loop: CASSQEAETGGETQYF. The CDR3 region has the DNA TGCGCCAGCAGCCAAGAAGCCGAGACAGGCGGTGAGACCCAGTACTTC.

This chain connects TRBV2 to TRBJ2-5; 7 bases fit TRBD1. This CDR3 comprises 13 residues. The ends lost 5 bases at V and 5 bases at J; junction bases unmatched: 5. The germline V gene encodes CDR1 SNHLY and CDR2 FYNNEI. The CDR3 reads CASSRQGWETQYF. The DNA for the CDR3 is TGTGCCAGCAGTAGACAGGGTTGGGAGACCCAGTACTTC. The whole variable domain, remainder taken from reference TRBV2 and TRBJ2-5, is EPEVTQTPSHQVTQMGQEVILRCVPISNHLYFYWYRQILGQKVEFLVSFYNNEISEKSEIFDDQFSVERPDGSNFTLKIRSTKLEDSAMYFCASSRQGWETQYFGPGTRLLVL.

The J gene is TRBJ2-2, the V gene TRBV30, with 9 nucleotides matching TRBD2. Germline V gives CDR1 GTSNPN, CDR2 SVGIG (reference sequence). Germline trimming cut 7 bases from V and 1 base from J; bases unmatched to any gene: 7. The CDR3 consists of 15 residues. CDR3 DNA sequence: TGTGCCTTCCACCCTAGCGGGAAGAACACCGGGGAGCTGTTTTTT. Translating it yields CAFHPSGKNTGELFF.

The sample holds one count of this clone. V is TRBV25-1 and J is TRBJ2-3; 7 nucleotides align to TRBD2. Germline trimming cut 7 bases from V and 0 bases from J; bases unmatched to any gene: 4. Germline values: CDR1 MGHDK, CDR2 SYGVNS. The CDR3 length is 14 residues. CDR3 in DNA: TGTGCCAGCAACCTAGCGGATAGCACAGATACGCAGTATTTT. Its translation: CASNLADSTDTQYF.

The V gene is TRBV5-4, the J gene TRBJ2-3, with D unclear. CDR1 is SGHNT, CDR2 YYREEE, per germline (reference sequence). V was cut by 0 bases and J by 5 bases, with 13 bases left in between. The CDR3 has 15 residues. For the CDR3, the DNA is TGTGCCAGCAGCTTGGCGAGCCAGAGTCAAGATACGCAGTATTTT. Its translation: CASSLASQSQDTQYF. The full variable domain, completed using reference TRBV5-4 and TRBJ2-3, is ETGVTQSPTHLIKTRGQQVTLRCSSQSGHNTVSWYQQALGQGPQFIFQYYREEENGRGNFPPRFSGLQFPNYSSELNVNALELDDSALYLCASSLASQSQDTQYFGPGTRLTVL.

On this clone itself: This same CDR3 is encoded by further DNA sequences in the sample. V is TRBV7-2 and J is TRBJ2-7; TRBD1 might be the D (5 bases). The CDR3 consists of 14 residues. The V gene's germline CDR1 is SGHTA and CDR2 FQGNSA. V lost 1 base, J lost 0 bases, and 7 bases lay in between. CDR3 region: CASSLVQGSYEQYF. CDR3 DNA: TGTGCCAGCAGCTTAGTGCAGGGCTCCTACGAGCAGTACTTC.

A single count supports this clone. The chain couples TRBV11-2 to TRBJ1-2, with a tentative D call TRBD1 (6 bases). Germline lookup yields CDR1 SGHAT and CDR2 FQNNGV. The CDR3 totals 13 residues. V lost 6 bases, J lost 8 bases, and 16 bases lay in between. The CDR3 DNA is TGTGCCAGCAGGGCGAACGACAGGCGGGGCTACACCTTC. Translation gives CASRANDRRGYTF.

Concerning this clone itself: Within the sample, other DNA sequences also encode this same CDR3. This chain links TRBV7-9 with TRBJ1-2; D is unresolved. The CDR3 is 13 residues long. The V end lost 1 base, the J end lost 4 bases, and 7 bases lay between the germline ends. Germline V gene lookup returns CDR1 SEHNR and CDR2 FQNEAQ (reference sequence). The CDR3 coding sequence is TGTGCCAGCAGCTTAGGGCCGGCCTATGGCTACACCTTC. It translates to CASSLGPAYGYTF.

The chain carries TRBV25-1 and TRBJ1-4; perhaps TRBD1 as D (6 bases). V lost 3 bases and J 8 bases, leaving 16 bases between the germline ends. CDR1 and CDR2 (germline): MGHDK, SYGVNS. The CDR3 consists of 15 residues. The CDR3 region has the DNA TGTGCCAGCAGTGAGGGGGGCATGGCGAGGGAAAAACTGTTTTTT. It encodes CASSEGGMAREKLFF. The full variable domain, its missing parts supplied by reference TRBV25-1 and TRBJ1-4, is EADIYQTPRYLVIGTGKKITLECSQTMGHDKMYWYQQDPGMELHLIHYSYGVNSTEKGDLSSESTVSRIRTEHFPLTLESARPSHTSQYLCASSEGGMAREKLFFGSGTQLSVL.

CDR3 in DNA: TGTGCCAGCAGTTTCCAGGGACAGATAGATTCACCCCTCCACTTT. It yields the protein CASSFQGQIDSPLHF. This chain links TRBV27 with TRBJ1-6; 7 bases align to TRBD1. After removal of 3 bases from V and 8 bases from J, the junction contained 7 bases not matched to a gene. Germline assignment: CDR1 MNHEY and CDR2 SMNVEV (reference sequence). The CDR3 has 15 amino acids.

The chain carries TRBV7-9 and TRBJ1-4; D unresolved. Trimming removed 6 bases from V and 7 bases from J, with 15 bases in between. This CDR3 contains 14 residues. CDR1 and CDR2 (germline): SEHNR, FQNEAQ (reference sequence). CDR3 coding DNA: TGTGCCAGCAGACTGGGAAACGCGGTTGAAAAACTGTTTTTT. It encodes CASRLGNAVEKLFF.

V gene TRBV6-1 combines with J gene TRBJ2-3; no clear D. Germline loops: CDR1 MNHNS, CDR2 SASEGT. The CDR3 extends over 14 amino acids. V was pared by 2 bases and J by 7 bases, with 13 bases between. CDR3 protein: CASSEMGERNTQYF. The CDR3 DNA reads as TGTGCCAGCAGTGAAATGGGCGAGAGGAATACGCAGTATTTT.

This chain links TRBV28 with TRBJ1-2; D is uncertain. The V end was cut by 5 bases, the J end by 4 bases, with 14 bases between. Germline-derived CDR1 and CDR2 are MDHEN and SYDVKM. CDR3 length: 14 amino acids. The CDR3 loop is CASSRAVPSYGYTF. The CDR3 coding sequence is TGTGCCAGCAGTAGGGCCGTCCCCTCCTATGGCTACACCTTC.

DNA for the CDR3: TGTGCCAGCAGTGAAGGTTATGCTAGCGGGAGCTACGAGCAGTACTTC. It specifies CASSEGYASGSYEQYF. The V gene is TRBV6-1, the J gene TRBJ2-7, with 10 bases that match TRBD2. This CDR3 contains 16 residues. Germline CDR1 and CDR2: MNHNS and SASEGT. V lost 1 base and J lost 3; bases outside the gene matches: 6.

This clone occurred a few times. This chain connects TRBV6-5 to TRBJ1-5, with D hard to call. Germline loops: CDR1 MNHEY, CDR2 SVGAGI. Trimming removed 0 bases at V and 8 bases at J, with 8 bases between. This CDR3 has 13 amino acids. The CDR3 loop reads CASSYSFREPQHF. The CDR3 DNA sequence: TGTGCCAGCAGTTACTCGTTCCGGGAGCCCCAGCATTTT.

The rearrangement links TRBV4-3 to TRBJ2-1; 14 bases align to TRBD2. Germline V lookup: CDR1 LGHNA, CDR2 YSLEER. V trimming: 4 bases; J trimming: 10 bases; junction bases outside the gene matches: 12. CDR3 length: 17 residues. CDR3 sequence reads: CASSRLPGLAGVVEQFF. CDR3 DNA sequence: TGCGCCAGCAGCCGCCTACCGGGACTAGCGGGAGTTGTGGAGCAGTTCTTC.

This sequence joins TRBV6-5 and TRBJ1-5, with no clear D. The germline V gene has CDR1 MNHEY and CDR2 SVGAGI. Trimming removed 3 bases from V and 0 bases from J, with 9 bases in between. The CDR3 covers 15 residues. CDR3 loop: CASSYDWGSNQPQHF. CDR3 coding DNA: TGTGCCAGCAGTTATGATTGGGGTAGCAATCAGCCCCAGCATTTT.

This clone was seen a handful of times. The chain recombines TRBV7-2 with TRBJ1-2, with 7 bases matching TRBD1. With 8 bases clipped from V and 8 bases from J, the junction kept 17 bases outside the gene matches. Germline V gene sequence: CDR1 SGHTA, CDR2 FQGNSA. The CDR3 is made up of 15 amino acids. The CDR3 DNA reads TGTGCCAGCCAGCGTACCGACAGGGATGGAGGGGGCTACACCTTC. Its translation: CASQRTDRDGGGYTF.

The chain is built from TRBV18 and TRBJ2-7; D uncertain. Trimming stripped 3 bases from V and 0 bases from J, with 9 bases between. The CDR3 contains 14 residues. Looked up from germline, CDR1 is KGHSH and CDR2 is LQKENI. The chain's CDR3 is CASSPGRISYEQYF. DNA of the CDR3: TGTGCCAGCTCACCCGGACGGATCTCCTACGAGCAGTACTTC.

The V gene is TRBV15, the J gene TRBJ1-5; D is undetermined. CDR3 length: 15 amino acids. V was trimmed by 0 bases and J by 0 bases, leaving 6 bases between them. Looked up from germline, CDR1 is LNHNV and CDR2 is YYDKDF (reference sequence). For the CDR3, the DNA is TGTGCCACCAGCAGAGACAGGTATAGCAATCAGCCCCAGCATTTT. Its protein product is CATSRDRYSNQPQHF.

This chain connects TRBV2 to TRBJ2-7; D tentatively reads TRBD1 or TRBD2 (5 bases each). The CDR3 covers 12 residues. Germline-derived CDR1 and CDR2 are SNHLY and FYNNEI. Trimming stripped 7 bases from V and 0 bases from J, with 7 bases between. Here the CDR3 DNA reads TGTGCCAGCATGGGGGACTCCTACGAGCAGTACTTC. Its protein product is CASMGDSYEQYF. The full variable domain, its missing parts supplied by reference TRBV2 and TRBJ2-7, is EPEVTQTPSHQVTQMGQEVILRCVPISNHLYFYWYRQILGQKVEFLVSFYNNEISEKSEIFDDQFSVERPDGSNFTLKIRSTKLEDSAMYFCASMGDSYEQYFGPGTRLTVT.

V gene TRBV19 combines with J gene TRBJ1-1, with 9 bases that match TRBD1. Germline lookup yields CDR1 LNHDA and CDR2 SQIVND (reference sequence). V was pared by 9 bases and J by 2 bases, with 10 bases of the junction left unmatched. This CDR3 region has 15 residues. In DNA, the CDR3 is TGTGCCAGCGGAACTACGGACAGGGGAAACACTGAAGCTTTCTTT. As protein: CASGTTDRGNTEAFF.

Points on this clone: Germline is not matched at one junction end, which may reflect a read error. This sample also contains other DNA sequences that code for the same CDR3. This chain uses TRBV6-6 with TRBJ2-3, with D perhaps being TRBD1 or TRBD2 (6 bases each). The germline V gene encodes CDR1 MNHNY and CDR2 SVGAGI (reference sequence). The CDR3 has 15 residues. CDR3 DNA sequence: TGTGCCAGTAGTTACGGGGGCCTTGTCGTCGATACGCAGTATTTT. This sequence encodes CASSYGGLVVDTQYF.

Comments on this clone: The sample carries other DNA sequences with the same CDR3. The CDR3 is CASSLGGGEQYF. The CDR3 nucleotides read TGTGCCAGCAGCTTAGGTGGGGGCGAGCAGTACTTC. The J gene is TRBJ2-7, the V gene TRBV11-3; the D gene could be TRBD1 or TRBD2 (5 bases each). Trimming took 1 base from V and 6 from J, leaving 7 bases between them. The CDR3 is 12 amino acids. Germline V gene data show CDR1 as SGHNT and CDR2 as YENEEA.

The chain combines TRBV11-3 with TRBJ2-7; 7 positions agree with TRBD2. This CDR3 is 14 amino acids long. Germline V gene lookup returns CDR1 SGHNT and CDR2 YENEEA. The J segment lost 7 bases and the V segment lost 5 bases, leaving 11 bases of the junction unmatched. CDR3 amino acids: CASSPQGAGEEQYF. The CDR3 DNA reads as TGTGCCAGCAGCCCCCAGGGCGCGGGAGAAGAGCAGTACTTC.

V is TRBV15 and J is TRBJ1-5, with D possibly matching TRBD1 (6 bases). CDR3 length equals 14 residues. V was cut by 1 base and J by 5 bases, with 9 bases left in between. Per germline, CDR1 LNHNV and CDR2 YYDKDF (reference sequence). CDR3 amino acids: CATSRGDTHQPQHF. CDR3 in DNA: TGTGCCACCAGCAGAGGGGACACCCATCAGCCCCAGCATTTT.